Included here is one T cell receptor beta chain sequence, with context. It lacks a known antigen. Base qualities are missing; no much larger clone stands one base away. This sample was included in a study of blood T cell repertoires in COVID-19 (dated by TCRdb to 2018 to 2021). Looking at the study overall: Samples from collaborators originated in the United States, Italy and Spain and spanned both the acute and convalescent phases of COVID-19. The prospective study material was composed of cDNA or gDNA derived from T cells, B-cell-depleted T cells, or PBMCs. Deeply sampled blood TCRbeta repertoires from subjects exposed to, actively infected with, or recovered from COVID-19 were included in the dataset. The repertoires were released in a freely available public database meant as a resource for research on the immune response to SARS-CoV-2. Samples came from the ongoing ImmuneRACE study (first 160 participants) plus 1,254 subjects from 6 global collaborators. A de-identified subject ID, COVID-19 status, age in years and sex were almost always included in the sample metadata. Where HLA class I and class II types were available, the types were taken from metadata supplied by the sample provider, not from assay-based typing.

The immunoSEQ Assay, a bias-controlled multiplex PCR, was used to amplify TCRbeta CDR3 regions from genomic DNA. In the original analysis: The number of nucleated cells in each sample was estimated by amplification of reference gene primers within the assay. Sequence reads were collapsed and filtered to measure the absolute abundance of every unique TCRbeta CDR3 rearrangement. Productive Simpson clonality was computed per sample as the square root of Simpson's diversity index over productive rearrangements. Held by TCRdb, this immuneACCESS table contains in-frame sequences only and omits some clones. Under half of the omission traces to an unresolved V gene where checked; the cause of the rest is unknown. That table gives V, J and clone size, and the DNA gave D and trimming. This sample lists 150,000 to 200,000 clones; around 84% were detected once. The ten biggest clones cover more than 3% of the sample.

Participants in the prospective study were aged roughly 18 to 90 years, lived in under 30 United States geographic areas, and enrolled through a virtual design. Cohort assignment in the prospective study relied on participant-reported clinical history from a screening survey and a study questionnaire. Exposed participants had been in contact with someone with a PCR-confirmed or clinician-diagnosed COVID-19 case within 2 weeks of study entry. Mobile phlebotomists in the prospective study collected whole blood, serum and a nasopharyngeal or oropharyngeal swab from every participant. Over a roughly 2-month period, participants in the prospective study had the option of providing additional blood draws and questionnaires. Blood samples from the prospective study were shipped frozen or at room temperature prior to DNA extraction. V drops 5 bases and J drops 3 bases, leaving 17 bases in between. From the germline V gene (reference sequence), CDR1 is SEHNR and CDR2 is FQNEAQ. Its CDR3 holds 16 amino acids, cysteine through phenylalanine. Only the CDR3 DNA is retained, 48 bases long and in frame from the first base.

General findings and caveats noted by the study authors: The amount of clinical and demographic metadata varied by source and participant and was provided uncurated.

Rearrangement joined TRBV7-9 to TRBJ2-1; the D region possibly corresponds to TRBD2 (6 bases align). The source is a woman aged 25 to 39 who had been exposed to COVID-19. Sequenced material: PBMCs or T cells enriched from blood (not recorded which). CDR3 loop: CASSPAEGADYNEQFF. The nucleotides are TGTGCCAGCAGCCCCGCGGAGGGCGCTGACTACAATGAGCAGTTCTTC.